Shown below are 19 T cell receptor beta chains from a single sample sequenced in a study of T cell responses to AZD1222 COVID-19 vaccine. The protocol was immunoSEQ multiplex PCR, while the TCRdb copy is restricted to in-frame clones and leaves out a portion. The data show some 150,000 clones, with around 89% seen just once and approximately 3.1% held by the top ten. Sequences were derived from peripheral blood, sampled on day 0 of MenACWY control vaccination. These receptors came from an adult in good health.

The chain uses TRBV7-6 and TRBJ1-1; no firm D call. There are 14 residues in the CDR3. The germline gives CDR1 SGHVS, CDR2 FNYEAQ. Deletions cut 4 bases from V and 1 base from J, with 10 bases between. The CDR3 is CASSYGRTNTEAFF. The CDR3, as DNA: TGTGCCAGCAGCTACGGACGGACGAACACTGAAGCTTTCTTT.

This chain joins TRBV4-3 and TRBJ1-1; D possibly corresponds to TRBD1 (5 bases). Trimming cost V 1 base and J 2 bases, with 14 bases left between them. The germline V gene encodes CDR1 LGHNA and CDR2 YSLEER. The CDR3 is 16 amino acids. The CDR3 protein is CASSQGTSGTNTEAFF. The CDR3 region has the DNA TGCGCCAGCAGCCAAGGAACCTCGGGGACTAACACTGAAGCTTTCTTT.

In this sample, this clone turned up once. The CDR3 DNA is TGTGCCAGCAGCGTAGACGTGTATAATTCACCCCTCCACTTT. Its protein product is CASSVDVYNSPLHF. This chain connects TRBV9 to TRBJ1-6; D is unclear. From germline, CDR1 is SGDLS and CDR2 YYNGEE. This CDR3 has 14 amino acids. V was trimmed by 0 bases and J by 4 bases, leaving 5 bases between them.

The V and J genes are TRBV9 and TRBJ2-3; D uncertain. Germline V gene sequence: CDR1 SGDLS, CDR2 YYNGEE. The CDR3 covers 14 residues. The V and J ends lost 4 bases and 1 base respectively, with 10 bases between them. CDR3 in DNA: TGTGCCAGCAGCACAATCTCAGGCACAGATACGCAGTATTTT. Its translation: CASSTISGTDTQYF.

V is TRBV5-6 and J is TRBJ1-1; TRBD1 agrees at 7 bases. V was clipped by 3 bases and J by 3 bases; unmatched bases: 8. In germline, CDR1 is SGHDT, CDR2 YYEEEE. The CDR3 spans 15 residues. The CDR3 is CASSSSRQGHTEAFF. The CDR3 coding sequence is TGTGCCAGCAGCTCAAGTCGACAGGGACACACTGAAGCTTTCTTT.

The DNA for the CDR3 is TGTGCCAGCAGTTTATTTGGGGGACAGGGTTATCAGCCCCAGCATTTT. This codes for CASSLFGGQGYQPQHF. The chain recombines TRBV27 with TRBJ1-5; TRBD1 aligns across 9 bases. This CDR3 contains 16 residues. Unmatched junction bases numbered 6, after V lost 1 base and J lost 5 bases. Germline lookup yields CDR1 MNHEY and CDR2 SMNVEV (reference sequence).

This chain uses TRBV5-1 with TRBJ2-2; TRBD2 is a possible D gene (6 bases). This CDR3 is 17 amino acids long. Per germline, CDR1 SGHRS and CDR2 YFSETQ. Trimming took 4 bases from V and 0 from J, leaving 16 bases between them. For the CDR3, the DNA is TGCGCCAGCAGCATTGGGCCTTGGGGGGCGAACACCGGGGAGCTGTTTTTT. Translated, it gives CASSIGPWGANTGELFF.

This chain joins TRBV4-2 and TRBJ1-5; TRBD1 might be the D (5 bases). The CDR3 runs to 15 residues. Trimming pared 0 bases from V and 3 bases from J, leaving 9 bases between. In germline, CDR1 is LGHNA, CDR2 YNFKEQ. DNA for the CDR3: TGTGCCAGCAGCCAAGATCAGACAGTCAATCAGCCCCAGCATTTT. Translating it yields CASSQDQTVNQPQHF.

The chain uses TRBV19 and TRBJ2-1, with D perhaps given as TRBD1 or TRBD2 (6 bases each). V lost 8 bases and J 0 bases, leaving 41 bases between the germline ends. The CDR3 extends over 24 amino acids. The germline gives CDR1 LNHDA, CDR2 SQIVND (reference sequence). The DNA for the CDR3 is TGTGCCAGTCCCCCTTTCCGGGGGCCGATTCAGACGGGTCTTAAGGGGAGCTCCTACAATGAGCAGTTCTTC. The encoded protein is CASPPFRGPIQTGLKGSSYNEQFF.

This chain links TRBV19 with TRBJ2-1; D gene uncertain. Germline values: CDR1 LNHDA, CDR2 SQIVND (reference sequence). With 6 bases removed from V and 10 bases from J, the gap between germline ends came to 13 bases. CDR3 length: 12 amino acids. CDR3 DNA sequence: TGTGCCAGTAGCGTGGGTGTCGAGGAGCAGTTCTTC. This sequence encodes CASSVGVEEQFF. Supplemented by reference TRBV19 and TRBJ2-1, the full variable domain reads DGGITQSPKYLFRKEGQNVTLSCEQNLNHDAMYWYRQDPGQGLRLIYYSQIVNDFQKGDIAEGYSVSREKKESFPLTVTSAQKNPTAFYLCASSVGVEEQFFGPGTRLTVL.

The chain recombines TRBV7-8 with TRBJ1-3; D perhaps matches TRBD1 (6 bases). The CDR3 loop spans 16 amino acids. With 2 bases removed from V and 2 bases from J, the gap between germline ends came to 13 bases. Germline V gene lookup returns CDR1 SGHVS and CDR2 FQNEAQ. The CDR3 loop reads CASSLRGAKAGNTIYF. CDR3 nucleotide sequence: TGTGCCAGCAGCTTAAGGGGGGCTAAAGCTGGAAACACCATATATTTT.

The J gene is TRBJ2-2, the V gene TRBV7-2; the D is unclear. Germline CDR1 reads SGHTA; CDR2 reads FQGNSA. The CDR3 length is 13 residues. The V end lost 2 bases, the J end lost 5 bases, and 6 bases lay between the germline ends. The CDR3 coding sequence is TGTGCCAGCAGCTTACTTCGGACCGGGGAGCTGTTTTTT. Amino acid sequence: CASSLLRTGELFF.

J is TRBJ2-7 and V is TRBV28; D may be TRBD1 or TRBD2 (5 bases each). The V end lost 1 base, the J end lost 5 bases, and 12 bases lay between the germline ends. The germline V gene encodes CDR1 MDHEN and CDR2 SYDVKM. The CDR3 extends over 14 amino acids. DNA for the CDR3: TGTGCCAGCAGTTTATCGAATAGGGGACACGAGCAGTACTTC. Its protein is CASSLSNRGHEQYF.

The CDR3 sequence is CASSLARQPDQPQHF. The CDR3 DNA reads TGTGCCAGCAGCTTAGCTAGACAGCCTGATCAGCCCCAGCATTTT. The chain has TRBV7-8 and TRBJ1-5, with a weak D call TRBD1 (5 bases). Germline lookup yields CDR1 SGHVS and CDR2 FQNEAQ. The CDR3 loop spans 15 amino acids. V shed 0 bases and J shed 5 bases, with 11 bases lying between them.

This sequence joins TRBV6-5 and TRBJ1-1, with D perhaps matching TRBD1 (5 bases). The CDR3 is 15 residues long. CDR1 MNHEY and CDR2 SVGAGI come from the germline V gene. The V gene lost 8 bases and the J gene lost 1 base, with 17 bases spanning the gap. CDR3 residues: CASVAPWRGNTEAFF. In DNA form, the CDR3 reads TGTGCCAGCGTCGCTCCCTGGAGGGGGAACACTGAAGCTTTCTTT.

There are a few counts of this clone. This rearrangement joins TRBV12-3 or TRBV12-4 to TRBJ2-1; D is uncertain. Trimming removed 8 bases from V and 4 bases from J, with 6 bases in between. The CDR3 is 11 amino acids. The CDR3 spells CASRPYNEQFF. The CDR3 region has the DNA TGTGCCAGCCGGCCATACAATGAGCAGTTCTTC.

The V and J genes are TRBV10-3 and TRBJ1-3; no clear D. Germline lookup yields CDR1 ENHRY and CDR2 SYGVKD. Trimming took 3 bases from V and 0 from J, leaving 6 bases between them. The CDR3 length is 14 residues. CDR3 DNA sequence: TGTGCCATCAGTGACAGATTCTCTGGAAACACCATATATTTT. Residues: CAISDRFSGNTIYF.

This chain links TRBV7-9 with TRBJ2-7, with D unclear. Trimming took off 5 bases at V and 2 bases at J, with 10 bases between the two ends. There are 13 residues in the CDR3. Germline V lookup: CDR1 SEHNR, CDR2 FQNEAQ (reference sequence). The CDR3 loop reads CASSARVAYEQYF. The CDR3, as DNA: TGTGCCAGCAGCGCACGGGTCGCCTACGAGCAGTACTTC.

The chain has TRBV3-1 (or the pseudogene TRBV3-2) and TRBJ2-3; D is unclear. This CDR3 is 14 amino acids long. Germline CDR1 reads LGHDT; CDR2 reads YNNKEL (reference sequence). V lost 0 bases, J lost 4 bases, and 8 bases lay in between. The CDR3 DNA sequence: TGTGCCAGCAGCCAAGACTTACCACCAGATACGCAGTATTTT. The encoded protein is CASSQDLPPDTQYF.